These 5 T cell receptor beta chains came from one sample sequenced in a study of response to subunit inactivated influenza vaccine. TCRdb reprocessed the RT-PCR reads via MiXCR and lists one record per CDR3 protein. Of 600,000 to 850,000 distinct CDR3 sequences listed, 14% are singletons. Sample: PBMCs from blood, taken about 14 days before vaccination. Receptors originate from a man aged 50 or older who received an inactivated influenza vaccine.

The chain recombines TRBV12-3 or TRBV12-4 with TRBJ1-3; no definite D call. This CDR3 is 17 amino acids long. Trimming took 5 bases from V and 0 from J, leaving 17 bases between them. CDR3: CASSPPDRINSGNTIYF. For the CDR3, the DNA is TGTGCCAGCAGTCCTCCAGACCGGATTAACTCTGGAAACACCATATATTTT.

The chain joins TRBV6-2 or TRBV6-3 to TRBJ2-5, with TRBD1 identical over 10 bases. The CDR3 contains 16 residues. J was trimmed by 8 bases and V by 5 bases; bases with no gene match: 14. Looked up from germline, CDR1 is MNHEY and CDR2 is SVGEGT. For the CDR3, the DNA is TGTGCCAGCAGTCGACGGATCGGACAGGGGGGTAATACCCAGTACTTC. It codes for CASSRRIGQGGNTQYF.

The genes are TRBV6-6 and TRBJ1-1; D uncertain. Germline V gene data show CDR1 as MNHNY and CDR2 as SVGAGI (reference sequence). Between the trimmed V and J ends, which lost 6 bases and 4 bases, there was a span of 12 bases. The length of the CDR3 is 13 residues. CDR3 region: CASSALGTTEAFF. CDR3 DNA sequence: TGTGCCAGCAGCGCCCTAGGCACCACTGAAGCTTTCTTT.

The chain is built from TRBV4-3 and TRBJ2-4; D uncertain. Germline CDR1 LGHNA, CDR2 YSLEER. V was pared by 0 bases and J by 8 bases, with 14 bases between. The CDR3 extends over 15 amino acids. The CDR3: CASSQDWSSLDIQYF. CDR3 sequence (DNA): TGCGCCAGCAGCCAAGATTGGAGTAGCCTTGACATTCAGTACTTC.

The gene calls are TRBV20-1 and TRBJ2-7; perhaps D is TRBD1 or TRBD2 (5 bases each). Trimming removed 0 bases from V and 3 bases from J, with 15 bases in between. CDR1 is DFQATT and CDR2 is SNEGSKA in the germline V gene (reference sequence). The CDR3 totals 15 residues. The CDR3 DNA reads as TGCAGTGCTAGAGATTTCGGGGACCTCGGCTACGAGCAGTACTTC. Translated: CSARDFGDLGYEQYF.